A single T cell receptor (beta chain) is shown here with its context. The data were obtained in a study of blood T cell repertoires in COVID-19. Germline lookup yields CDR1 MNHEY and CDR2 SVGEGT. The CDR3 length is 15 residues. Between the trimmed V and J ends, which lost 2 bases and 2 bases, there was a span of 10 bases. Profiling relied on immunoSEQ multiplex PCR, and the TCRdb table lists in-frame clones only, not all of them. Of over 150,000 clones in the sample, approximately 83% were seen once. Material for sequencing was peripheral blood. The sequence derives from a woman aged 60-75 years with acute or convalescent COVID-19. The chain has TRBV6-2 or TRBV6-3 and TRBJ1-3, with a weak D call TRBD1 (5 bases). The CDR3, as DNA: TGTGCCAGCAGTTACCCAGGGCCGGCTGGAAACACCATATATTTT. Its protein is CASSYPGPAGNTIYF.